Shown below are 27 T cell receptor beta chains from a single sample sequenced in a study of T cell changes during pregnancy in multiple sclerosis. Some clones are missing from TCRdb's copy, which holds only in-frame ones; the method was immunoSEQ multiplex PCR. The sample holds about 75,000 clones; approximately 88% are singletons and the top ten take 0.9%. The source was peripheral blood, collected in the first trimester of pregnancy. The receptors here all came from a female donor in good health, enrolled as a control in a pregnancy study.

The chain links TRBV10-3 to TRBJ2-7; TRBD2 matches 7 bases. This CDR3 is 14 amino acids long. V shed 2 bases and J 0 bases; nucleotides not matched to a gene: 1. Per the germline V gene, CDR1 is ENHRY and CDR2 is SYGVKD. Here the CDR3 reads CAISERTSSYEQYF. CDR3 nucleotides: TGTGCCATCAGTGAGCGGACTAGCTCCTACGAGCAGTACTTC.

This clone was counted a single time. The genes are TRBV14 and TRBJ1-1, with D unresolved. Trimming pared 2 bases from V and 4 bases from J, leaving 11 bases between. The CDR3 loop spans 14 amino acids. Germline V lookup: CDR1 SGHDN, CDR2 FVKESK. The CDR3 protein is CASSQRLGLTEAFF. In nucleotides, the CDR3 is TGTGCCAGCAGCCAAAGGCTTGGACTCACTGAAGCTTTCTTT.

The CDR3 here is CASRPGTGGWDGYTF. The CDR3 bases are TGTGCCAGCAGACCCGGGACAGGGGGCTGGGATGGCTACACCTTC. The chain has TRBV7-6 and TRBJ1-2; TRBD1 matches 12 bases. Per germline, CDR1 SGHVS and CDR2 FNYEAQ. Unmatched junction bases numbered 8, after V lost 6 bases and J lost 6 bases. This CDR3 comprises 15 residues.

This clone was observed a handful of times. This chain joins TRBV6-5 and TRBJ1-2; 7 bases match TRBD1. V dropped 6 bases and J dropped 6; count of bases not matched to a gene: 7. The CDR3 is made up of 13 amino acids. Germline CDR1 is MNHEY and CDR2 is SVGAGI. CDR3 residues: CASRQQGHDGYTF. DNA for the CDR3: TGTGCCAGCAGGCAACAGGGGCATGATGGCTACACCTTC.

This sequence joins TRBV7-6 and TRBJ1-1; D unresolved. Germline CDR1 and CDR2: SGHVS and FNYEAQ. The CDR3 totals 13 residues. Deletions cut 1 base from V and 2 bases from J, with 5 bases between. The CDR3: CASSLDSNTEAFF. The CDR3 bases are TGTGCCAGCAGCTTAGACAGCAACACTGAAGCTTTCTTT.

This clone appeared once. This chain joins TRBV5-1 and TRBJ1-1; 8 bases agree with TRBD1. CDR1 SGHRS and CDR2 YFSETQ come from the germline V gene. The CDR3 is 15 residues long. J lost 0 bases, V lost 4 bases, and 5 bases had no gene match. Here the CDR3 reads CASSTPGQVNTEAFF. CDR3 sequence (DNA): TGCGCCAGCAGCACACCGGGACAGGTGAACACTGAAGCTTTCTTT.

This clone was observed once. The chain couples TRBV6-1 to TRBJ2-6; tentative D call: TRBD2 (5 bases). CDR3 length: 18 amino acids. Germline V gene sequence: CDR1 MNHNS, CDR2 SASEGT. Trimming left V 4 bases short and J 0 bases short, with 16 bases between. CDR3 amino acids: CASSAARTVPSGANVLTF. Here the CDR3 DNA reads TGTGCCAGCAGTGCCGCCCGGACTGTACCCTCTGGGGCCAACGTCCTGACTTTC.

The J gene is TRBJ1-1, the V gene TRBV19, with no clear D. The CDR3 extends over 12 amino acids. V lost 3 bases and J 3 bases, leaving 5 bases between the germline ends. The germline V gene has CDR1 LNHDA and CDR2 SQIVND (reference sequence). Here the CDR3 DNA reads TGTGCCAGTAGTATCGGGTACACTGAAGCTTTCTTT. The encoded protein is CASSIGYTEAFF.

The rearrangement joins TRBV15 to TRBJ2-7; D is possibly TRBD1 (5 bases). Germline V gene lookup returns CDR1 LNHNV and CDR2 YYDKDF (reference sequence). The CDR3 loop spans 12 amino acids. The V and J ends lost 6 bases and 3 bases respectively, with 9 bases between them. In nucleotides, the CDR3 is TGTGCCACCAGTCAGACAGACTACGAGCAGTACTTC. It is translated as CATSQTDYEQYF.

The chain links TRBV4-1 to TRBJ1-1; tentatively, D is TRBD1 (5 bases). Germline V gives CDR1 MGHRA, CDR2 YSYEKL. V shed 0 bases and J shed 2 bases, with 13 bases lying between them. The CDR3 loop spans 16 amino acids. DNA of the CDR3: TGCGCCAGCAGCCAAGAGTCAGGGTGGGCCAACACTGAAGCTTTCTTT. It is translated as CASSQESGWANTEAFF.

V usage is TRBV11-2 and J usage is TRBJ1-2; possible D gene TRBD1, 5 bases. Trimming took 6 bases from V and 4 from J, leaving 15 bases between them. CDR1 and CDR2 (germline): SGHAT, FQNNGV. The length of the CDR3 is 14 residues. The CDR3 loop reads CASSRTTGFYGYTF. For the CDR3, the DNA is TGTGCCAGCAGTCGTACAACAGGCTTCTATGGCTACACCTTC.

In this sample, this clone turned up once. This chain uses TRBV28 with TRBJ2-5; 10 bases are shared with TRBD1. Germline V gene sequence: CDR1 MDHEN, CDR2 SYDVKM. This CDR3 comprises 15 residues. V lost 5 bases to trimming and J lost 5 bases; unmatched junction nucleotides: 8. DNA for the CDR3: TGTGCCAGCAGTGGGGCCGGGACAGGGGAGGAGACCCAGTACTTC. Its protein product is CASSGAGTGEETQYF.

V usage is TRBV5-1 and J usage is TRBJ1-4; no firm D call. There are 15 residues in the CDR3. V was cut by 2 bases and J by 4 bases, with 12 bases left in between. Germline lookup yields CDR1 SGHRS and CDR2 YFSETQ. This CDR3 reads CASSFSIGVNEKLFF. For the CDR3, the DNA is TGCGCCAGCAGCTTTAGTATCGGGGTTAATGAAAAACTGTTTTTT.

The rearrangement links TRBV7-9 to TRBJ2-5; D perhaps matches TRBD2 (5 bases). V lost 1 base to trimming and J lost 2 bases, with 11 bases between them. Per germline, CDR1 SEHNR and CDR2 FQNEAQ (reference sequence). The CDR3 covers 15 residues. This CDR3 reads CASSLGGGPQETQYF. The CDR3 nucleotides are TGTGCCAGCAGCTTAGGCGGCGGGCCTCAAGAGACCCAGTACTTC. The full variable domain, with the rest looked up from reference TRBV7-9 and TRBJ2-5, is DTGVSQNPRHKITKRGQNVTFRCDPISEHNRLYWYRQTLGQGPEFLTYFQNEAQLEKSRLLSDRFSAERPKGSFSTLEIQRTEQGDSAMYLCASSLGGGPQETQYFGPGTRLLVL.

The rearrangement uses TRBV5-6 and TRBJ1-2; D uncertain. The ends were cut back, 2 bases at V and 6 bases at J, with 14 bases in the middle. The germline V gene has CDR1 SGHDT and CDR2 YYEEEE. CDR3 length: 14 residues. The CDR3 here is CASSFRLESNGYTF. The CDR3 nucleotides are TGTGCCAGCAGCTTTCGACTTGAATCCAATGGCTACACCTTC. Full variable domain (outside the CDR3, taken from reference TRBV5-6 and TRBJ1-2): DAGVTQSPTHLIKTRGQQVTLRCSPKSGHDTVSWYQQALGQGPQFIFQYYEEEERQRGNFPDRFSGHQFPNYSSELNVNALLLGDSALYLCASSFRLESNGYTFGSGTRLTVV.

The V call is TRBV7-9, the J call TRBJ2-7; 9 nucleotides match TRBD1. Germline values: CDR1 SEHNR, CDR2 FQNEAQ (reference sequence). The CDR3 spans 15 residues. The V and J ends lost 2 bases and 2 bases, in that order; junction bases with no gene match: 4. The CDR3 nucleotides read TGTGCCAGCAGCTTACCCGGGACAGGGACCTACGAGCAGTACTTC. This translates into CASSLPGTGTYEQYF.

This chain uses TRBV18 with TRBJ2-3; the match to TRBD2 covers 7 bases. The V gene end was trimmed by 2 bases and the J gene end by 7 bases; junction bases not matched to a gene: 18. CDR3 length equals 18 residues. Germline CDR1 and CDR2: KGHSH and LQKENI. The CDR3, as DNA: TGTGCCAGCTCACCAGAAGAGAGTTCGCGGGAGTTTAAGAATACGCAGTATTTT. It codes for CASSPEESSREFKNTQYF.

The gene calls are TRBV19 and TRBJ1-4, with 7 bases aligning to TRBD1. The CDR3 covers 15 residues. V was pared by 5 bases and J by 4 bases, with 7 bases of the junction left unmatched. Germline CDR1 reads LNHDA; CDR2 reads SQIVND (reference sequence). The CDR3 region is CASSPWDSNNEKLFF. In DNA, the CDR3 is TGTGCCAGTAGTCCCTGGGACAGTAATAATGAAAAACTGTTTTTT.

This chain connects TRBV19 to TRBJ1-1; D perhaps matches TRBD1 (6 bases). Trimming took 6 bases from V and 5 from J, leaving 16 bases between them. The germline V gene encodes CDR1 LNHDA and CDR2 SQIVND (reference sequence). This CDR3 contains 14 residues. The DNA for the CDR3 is TGTGCCAGTAGGCTAACAGGGTTTGGGACTGAAGCTTTCTTT. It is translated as CASRLTGFGTEAFF.

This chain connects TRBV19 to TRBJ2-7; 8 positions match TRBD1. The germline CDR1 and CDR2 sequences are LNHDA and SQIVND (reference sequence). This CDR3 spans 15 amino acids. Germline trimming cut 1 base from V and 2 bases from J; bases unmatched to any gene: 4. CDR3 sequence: CASSIVAQGAYEQYF. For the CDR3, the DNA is TGTGCCAGTAGTATAGTGGCACAGGGGGCCTACGAGCAGTACTTC.

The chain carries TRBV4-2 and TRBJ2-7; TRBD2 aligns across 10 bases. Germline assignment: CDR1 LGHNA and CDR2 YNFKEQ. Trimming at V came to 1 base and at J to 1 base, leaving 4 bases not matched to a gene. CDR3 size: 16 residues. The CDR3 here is CASSQALAGESYEQYF. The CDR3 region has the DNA TGTGCCAGCAGCCAAGCTCTAGCGGGGGAGTCCTACGAGCAGTACTTC.

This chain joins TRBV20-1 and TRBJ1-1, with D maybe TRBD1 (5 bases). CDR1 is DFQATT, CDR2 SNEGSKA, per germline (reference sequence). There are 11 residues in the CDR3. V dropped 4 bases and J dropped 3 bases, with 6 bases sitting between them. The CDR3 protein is CSAKGYTEAFF. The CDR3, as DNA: TGCAGTGCTAAGGGGTACACTGAAGCTTTCTTT.

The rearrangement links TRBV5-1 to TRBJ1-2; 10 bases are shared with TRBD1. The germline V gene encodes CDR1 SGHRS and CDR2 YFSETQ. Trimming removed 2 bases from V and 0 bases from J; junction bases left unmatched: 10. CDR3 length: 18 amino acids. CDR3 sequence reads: CASSLLTGGGVANYGYTF. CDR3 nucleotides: TGCGCCAGCAGCTTATTGACAGGGGGCGGAGTGGCTAACTATGGCTACACCTTC.

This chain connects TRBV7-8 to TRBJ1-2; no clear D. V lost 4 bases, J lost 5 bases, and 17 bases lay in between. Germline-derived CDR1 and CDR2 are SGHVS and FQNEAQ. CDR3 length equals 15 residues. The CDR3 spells CASSSERSRAYGYTF. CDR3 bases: TGTGCCAGCAGCTCCGAGCGTTCGAGGGCATATGGCTACACCTTC. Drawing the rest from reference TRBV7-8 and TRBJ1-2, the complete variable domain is GAGVSQSPRYKVAKRGQDVALRCDPISGHVSLFWYQQALGQGPEFLTYFQNEAQLDKSGLPSDRFFAERPEGSVSTLKIQRTQQEDSAVYLCASSSERSRAYGYTFGSGTRLTVV.

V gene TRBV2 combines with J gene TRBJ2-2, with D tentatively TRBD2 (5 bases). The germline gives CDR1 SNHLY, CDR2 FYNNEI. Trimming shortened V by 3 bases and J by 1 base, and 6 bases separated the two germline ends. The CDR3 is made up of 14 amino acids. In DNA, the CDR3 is TGTGCCAGCAGTGAGAGGGTGAACACCGGGGAGCTGTTTTTT. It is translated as CASSERVNTGELFF.

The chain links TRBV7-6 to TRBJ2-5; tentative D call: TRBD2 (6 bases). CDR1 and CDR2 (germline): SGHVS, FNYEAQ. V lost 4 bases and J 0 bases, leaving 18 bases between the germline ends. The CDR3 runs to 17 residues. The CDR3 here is CASSSNSGEEDQETQYF. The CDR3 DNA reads TGTGCCAGCAGCTCAAATAGTGGGGAGGAAGACCAAGAGACCCAGTACTTC.

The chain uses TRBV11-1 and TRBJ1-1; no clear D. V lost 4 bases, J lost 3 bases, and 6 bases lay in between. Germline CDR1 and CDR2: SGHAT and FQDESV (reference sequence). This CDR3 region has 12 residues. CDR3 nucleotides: TGTGCCAGCAGCTCCCGTTACACTGAAGCTTTCTTT. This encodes CASSSRYTEAFF.